There are a few counts of the clone carrying this T cell receptor (beta chain). Antigen specificity is unknown. The data belong to a study of T cell repertoires in cytomegalovirus infection. About the research overall: In the study, CMV epitopes included recently identified HLA-C-restricted and well-studied HLA-B-restricted ones.

Trimming took off 3 bases at V and 2 bases at J, with 8 bases between the two ends. This CDR3 is 13 amino acids long. In germline, CDR1 is MDHEN, CDR2 SYDVKM. TCRdb reprocessed the reads via MiXCR and lists one record per CDR3 protein. The top ten hold 10% to 15% of the sample, which has some 940,000 distinct CDR3 sequences, 30% to 40% seen once. The receptor comes from a human donor in good health (CMV status not recorded). Some clones in this sample may be carry-over from other donors' samples. Material: cultured CD8+ T cells from PBMCs, obtained from culture after CMV antigen stimulation. This chain uses TRBV28 with TRBJ2-7; D call uncertain. CDR3 in DNA: TGTGCCAGCAGTTTGGGCATACCCTACGAGCAGTACGTC. This translates into CASSLGIPYEQYV.